One TCR beta chain is described in this entry. Its antigen is still unknown. The source of the sample is a study of shared clonotypes between healthy human individuals. Study conclusions and caveats: The study found lower generation probabilities in non-shared clonotypes than in those shared by all four donors. Incomplete sequencing of sorted subsets was indicated by rarefaction despite large depth. Shared clonotypes: about 5.3% naive CD4, approximately 3.4% naive CD8, around 2.2% memory CD4, 0.4% memory CD8.

Germline V gene sequence: CDR1 KGHSH, CDR2 LQKENI. V was clipped by 0 bases and J by 8 bases, with 8 bases between them. This CDR3 is built from 13 residues. In the original processing: From ImmunoSEQ came sequences covering only the junction and carrying no quality scores, so filtering differed. The assay was immunoSEQ multiplex PCR, and TCRdb's table has in-frame clones only and misses some. Clone size and the V and J calls come from that table; the DNA yielded D and trimming. This repertoire shows around 2.1 million clones, 90% to 97% found once; its top ten account for over 0.1%. The material sequenced was naive CD4+ T cells sorted from blood. Subset reported: CD45RA+ positively selected. The sequence derives from a man in his late teens or twenties in good health. The chain is built from TRBV18 and TRBJ2-1; tentatively, D is TRBD1 (5 bases). The CDR3 protein is CASSPPSTDEQFF. In DNA form, the CDR3 reads TGTGCCAGCTCACCACCGTCGACAGATGAGCAGTTCTTC.